This passage covers 30 T cell receptor beta chains from one sample sequenced in a study of shared clonotypes between healthy human individuals. Here immunoSEQ multiplex PCR was the method, and the copy in TCRdb shows in-frame clones only, minus some. The data hold approximately 2.5 million clones, with 93% observed a single time. Input material: naive CD4+ T cells from PBMCs. Regarding subset: CD45RA+ positively selected. These receptor sequences come from a man between 18 and 35 years old in good health. Some clones in this sample may be carry-over from other donors' samples.

The chain joins TRBV5-1 to TRBJ2-5, with unresolved D. Germline V lookup: CDR1 SGHRS, CDR2 YFSETQ. The CDR3 loop spans 15 amino acids. Trimming removed 5 bases at V and 1 base at J, with 15 bases between. CDR3 nucleotide sequence: TGCGCCAGCAGTCCACTAAGGCTAGGCCAAGAGACCCAGTACTTC. The encoded protein is CASSPLRLGQETQYF.

This clone was counted a single time. The chain uses TRBV11-2 and TRBJ1-1; D gene uncertain. This CDR3 is built from 15 residues. CDR1 and CDR2 from the germline V gene are SGHAT and FQNNGV. V was clipped by 1 base and J by 6 bases, with 15 bases between them. CDR3: CASSLVLGSFAEAFF. CDR3 DNA: TGTGCCAGCAGCTTAGTTTTGGGGTCGTTCGCTGAAGCTTTCTTT. The full variable domain, completed using reference TRBV11-2 and TRBJ1-1, is EAGVAQSPRYKIIEKRQSVAFWCNPISGHATLYWYQQILGQGPKLLIQFQNNGVVDDSQLPKDRFSAERLKGVDSTLKIQPAKLEDSAVYLCASSLVLGSFAEAFFGQGTRLTVV.

The chain combines TRBV27 with TRBJ1-2, with a weak D call TRBD1 (6 bases). Looked up from germline, CDR1 is MNHEY and CDR2 is SMNVEV (reference sequence). The ends were cut back, 2 bases at V and 3 bases at J, with 13 bases in the middle. The CDR3 has 15 residues. The CDR3 DNA follows: TGTGCCAGCAGTTTAAGTGGGGGGCAGCACTATGGCTACACCTTC. Amino acids: CASSLSGGQHYGYTF.

The chain links TRBV25-1 to TRBJ2-6, with a weak D call TRBD1 (5 bases). Trimming pared 2 bases from V and 0 bases from J, leaving 8 bases between. CDR3 size: 16 residues. CDR1 MGHDK and CDR2 SYGVNS come from the germline V gene. CDR3 residues: CASSENRISGANVLTF. CDR3 bases: TGTGCCAGCAGTGAAAACAGGATCTCTGGGGCCAACGTCCTGACTTTC.

The chain recombines TRBV5-6 with TRBJ2-3, with 14 bases that match TRBD2. CDR1 is SGHDT, CDR2 YYEEEE, per germline. The CDR3 has 17 amino acids. Losses at the gene ends were 3 bases for V and 6 bases for J; bases not matched to a gene: 9. The CDR3 sequence: CASSSLTSGRARDTQYF. CDR3 sequence (DNA): TGTGCCAGCAGCTCCCTGACTAGCGGGAGGGCCAGGGATACGCAGTATTTT.

The chain links TRBV4-3 to TRBJ1-2, with TRBD1 matching 7 bases. The V gene's germline CDR1 is LGHNA and CDR2 YSLEER. CDR3 length equals 15 residues. The V segment lost 0 bases and the J segment 4 bases; nucleotides outside the gene matches: 5. The DNA of the CDR3 is TGCGCCAGCAGCCAAGATCCGACAGGGAGCTATGGCTACACCTTC. Translation gives CASSQDPTGSYGYTF.

The rearrangement uses TRBV11-2 and TRBJ2-7; D not certain. The V gene lost 2 bases and the J gene lost 1 base, with 9 bases spanning the gap. Germline CDR1 reads SGHAT; CDR2 reads FQNNGV. The CDR3 spans 14 residues. CDR3 sequence reads: CASSLSRASYEQYF. DNA for the CDR3: TGTGCCAGCAGCTTATCTAGGGCGTCCTACGAGCAGTACTTC.

The chain combines TRBV19 with TRBJ2-2, with TRBD2 identical over 14 bases. The V and J ends lost 8 bases and 8 bases, in that order; junction bases with no gene match: 4. The CDR3 runs 14 residues. Germline lookup yields CDR1 LNHDA and CDR2 SQIVND (reference sequence). The CDR3 here is CASGTSGSVGELFF. CDR3 in DNA: TGTGCCAGTGGGACTAGCGGGAGCGTGGGGGAGCTGTTTTTT.

With regard to this clone: This same CDR3 is encoded by further DNA sequences in the sample. The chain has TRBV6-1 and TRBJ2-7; a possible D gene is TRBD1 (5 bases). V gave up 6 bases and J gave up 0 bases, with 6 bases separating them. The CDR3 consists of 12 residues. CDR1 is MNHNS and CDR2 is SASEGT in the germline V gene. In nucleotides, the CDR3 is TGTGCCAGCAGCGACAGCTCCTACGAGCAGTACTTC. Translating gives CASSDSSYEQYF.

This clone was counted once. The chain links TRBV28 to TRBJ2-3; the match to TRBD1 covers 8 bases. The CDR3 loop spans 14 amino acids. V shed 6 bases, J shed 5 bases, and the junction held 7 bases outside the gene matches. Germline CDR1 MDHEN, CDR2 SYDVKM. The CDR3 DNA follows: TGTGCCAGCAGGAGACCCGACAGGGGAGATACGCAGTATTTT. It translates to CASRRPDRGDTQYF.

V usage is TRBV27 and J usage is TRBJ2-5, with 8 bases matching TRBD2. Per germline, CDR1 MNHEY and CDR2 SMNVEV (reference sequence). CDR3 length: 14 residues. Losses at the gene ends were 3 bases for V and 5 bases for J; bases not matched to a gene: 5. The CDR3 region is CASSFAGRGETQYF. The CDR3, as DNA: TGTGCCAGCAGTTTCGCCGGGAGGGGGGAGACCCAGTACTTC.

With respect to this clone: Other DNA sequences in this sample translate to the same CDR3. J is TRBJ2-6 and V is TRBV9; D gene uncertain. From germline, CDR1 is SGDLS and CDR2 YYNGEE. The CDR3 has 14 amino acids. V shed 2 bases and J shed 1 base, with 4 bases lying between them. The CDR3 DNA sequence: TGTGCCAGCAGCGTTTTTTCTGGGGCCAACGTCCTGACTTTC. Translation: CASSVFSGANVLTF.

Notes on this clone: Other DNA sequences within the sample encode an identical CDR3. The chain recombines TRBV2 with TRBJ1-2, with D uncertain. Germline assignment: CDR1 SNHLY and CDR2 FYNNEI. The CDR3 sequence is 14 residues long. V was clipped by 2 bases and J by 2 bases, with 9 bases between them. The CDR3 DNA is TGTGCCAGCAGTGAATCGGGCCGGAACTATGGCTACACCTTC. Translated, it gives CASSESGRNYGYTF.

This chain links TRBV7-2 with TRBJ2-5; 7 bases match TRBD2. Germline CDR1 and CDR2: SGHTA and FQGNSA. The CDR3 spans 13 residues. The trim removed 3 bases at V and 6 bases at J, leaving 4 bases unmatched. The CDR3, as DNA: TGTGCCAGCAGCTTTACGGGGGGTCAGACCCAGTACTTC. Its translation is CASSFTGGQTQYF.

The chain carries TRBV28 and TRBJ2-4, with 7 bases lining up with TRBD1. The germline V gene encodes CDR1 MDHEN and CDR2 SYDVKM. The CDR3 consists of 13 residues. Trimming at V came to 10 bases and at J to 0 bases, leaving 3 bases not matched to a gene. The DNA of the CDR3 is TGTGCCACCACAGGGGTAGCCAAAAACATTCAGTACTTC. Translation: CATTGVAKNIQYF.

This clone came up once. The gene calls are TRBV11-2 and TRBJ2-3; 10 bases fit TRBD2. With 0 bases clipped from V and 3 bases from J, the junction kept 3 bases outside the gene matches. The CDR3 spans 16 residues. The germline V gene has CDR1 SGHAT and CDR2 FQNNGV. In DNA, the CDR3 is TGTGCCAGCAGCTTAGAGCCTAGCGGGAGAACAGATACGCAGTATTTT. It encodes CASSLEPSGRTDTQYF. Full variable domain (rest looked up from reference TRBV11-2 and TRBJ2-3): EAGVAQSPRYKIIEKRQSVAFWCNPISGHATLYWYQQILGQGPKLLIQFQNNGVVDDSQLPKDRFSAERLKGVDSTLKIQPAKLEDSAVYLCASSLEPSGRTDTQYFGPGTRLTVL.

Regarding this clone: The identical CDR3 is also encoded by other nucleotide sequences in the sample. The chain recombines TRBV5-1 with TRBJ1-2; D gene uncertain. The CDR3 loop spans 13 amino acids. Trimming took off 0 bases at V and 7 bases at J, with 10 bases between the two ends. Germline assignment: CDR1 SGHRS and CDR2 YFSETQ. The CDR3 protein is CASSLDPSGGYTF. In DNA, the CDR3 is TGCGCCAGCAGCTTGGACCCCTCCGGTGGCTACACCTTC.

Concerning this clone itself: At the DNA level, this CDR3 is encoded by other sequences in the same sample as well. The chain recombines TRBV7-3 with TRBJ2-3, with TRBD1 matching over 7 bases. The V gene end was trimmed by 5 bases and the J gene end by 3 bases; junction bases not matched to a gene: 8. From germline, CDR1 is SGHTA and CDR2 FQGTGA. The CDR3 runs 15 residues. As DNA, the CDR3 is TGTGCCAGCAGCCCCCGGGACAGAGGTACAGATACGCAGTATTTT. It codes for CASSPRDRGTDTQYF.

This chain uses TRBV4-2 with TRBJ2-1; 7 bases map to TRBD1. The CDR3 has 16 residues. J lost 8 bases, V lost 0 bases, and 10 bases had no gene match. Germline loops: CDR1 LGHNA, CDR2 YNFKEQ. In nucleotides, the CDR3 is TGTGCCAGCAGCCAAGATGGGACAGCCCGGGGTCATGAGCAGTTCTTC. Translation: CASSQDGTARGHEQFF.

The chain carries TRBV2 and TRBJ2-1; 10 positions agree with TRBD2. CDR3 length equals 13 residues. Looked up from germline, CDR1 is SNHLY and CDR2 is FYNNEI. Losses at the gene ends were 8 bases for V and 14 bases for J; bases not matched to a gene: 12. In nucleotides, the CDR3 is TGTGCCAGCCTTCGGGTCCAGCGGGGGGGAGAGTTCTTC. Protein sequence: CASLRVQRGGEFF.

The chain couples TRBV18 to TRBJ1-3; D may be TRBD1 (6 bases). Germline CDR1 is KGHSH and CDR2 is LQKENI. The V gene lost 6 bases and the J gene lost 4 bases, with 13 bases spanning the gap. This CDR3 is 14 amino acids long. CDR3 amino acids: CASSQQGAGNTIYF. The CDR3 nucleotides are TGTGCCAGCTCGCAACAGGGTGCCGGAAACACCATATATTTT.

The DNA of the CDR3 is TGTGCCAGCAGTTACCCGAAGGGAGCTACCTACGAGCAGTACTTC. This codes for CASSYPKGATYEQYF. The chain joins TRBV6-5 to TRBJ2-7, with D tentatively TRBD2 (5 bases). CDR1 is MNHEY and CDR2 is SVGAGI in the germline V gene. CDR3 length equals 15 residues. The ends were cut back, 2 bases at V and 2 bases at J, with 13 bases in the middle.

This clone came up once. This chain links TRBV6-1 with TRBJ2-5; D possibly uses TRBD1 or TRBD2 (5 bases each). CDR3 length: 16 residues. CDR1 is MNHNS, CDR2 SASEGT, per germline. V lost 4 bases and J 5 bases, leaving 20 bases between the germline ends. The CDR3 region has the DNA TGTGCCAGCAGTGGATCATCCGGGACCGTCAGGGAGACCCAGTACTTC. Residues: CASSGSSGTVRETQYF.

The chain links TRBV21-1 to TRBJ2-7; TRBD1 reflects the table's D call only, with no check against the DNA. TRBV21-1 is a recognized pseudogene. This CDR3 has 15 amino acids. Here the CDR3 DNA reads TGTGCCAGCAGCAATGGTCAGGGGCGCATCAACGAGCAGTACTTC. Translation gives CASSNGQGRINEQYF.

The rearrangement uses TRBV28 and TRBJ2-1; D is unresolved. V gave up 2 bases and J gave up 6 bases, with 8 bases separating them. This CDR3 is 13 amino acids long. CDR1 MDHEN and CDR2 SYDVKM come from the germline V gene. The CDR3 nucleotides read TGTGCCAGCAGTTTAAACAATATCAATGAGCAGTTCTTC. Translated: CASSLNNINEQFF. Using reference TRBV28 and TRBJ2-1 for the parts outside the CDR3, the full variable domain is DVKVTQSSRYLVKRTGEKVFLECVQDMDHENMFWYRQDPGLGLRLIYFSYDVKMKEKGDIPEGYSVSREKKERFSLILESASTNQTSMYLCASSLNNINEQFFGPGTRLTVL.

For the CDR3, the DNA is TGTGCCAGCAGTTTATTAGCTGGGAACATTCAGTACTTC. Its translation is CASSLLAGNIQYF. The chain has TRBV27 and TRBJ2-4, with D uncertain. V lost 1 base to trimming and J lost 7 bases, with 8 bases between them. CDR3 length: 13 residues. Per germline, CDR1 MNHEY and CDR2 SMNVEV (reference sequence).

The chain is built from TRBV5-1 and TRBJ1-2; maybe TRBD1 (6 bases). Between the trimmed V and J ends, which lost 4 bases and 2 bases, there was a span of 12 bases. The V gene's germline CDR1 is SGHRS and CDR2 YFSETQ. This CDR3 region has 14 residues. CDR3 sequence: CASSPDSWNYGYTF. The CDR3 nucleotides read TGCGCCAGCAGCCCGGACAGTTGGAACTATGGCTACACCTTC.

The chain carries TRBV10-3 and TRBJ2-3, with 7 bases fitting TRBD2. This CDR3 comprises 16 residues. The V gene end was trimmed by 2 bases and the J gene end by 2 bases; junction bases not matched to a gene: 7. Per the germline V gene, CDR1 is ENHRY and CDR2 is SYGVKD. The CDR3 DNA sequence: TGTGCCATCAGTGAGAAGTCTAGCGGACTCACAGATACGCAGTATTTT. Translated, it gives CAISEKSSGLTDTQYF.

As DNA, the CDR3 is TGTGCCAGCAGGACAGGGGGGGATCAGCCCCAGCATTTT. It specifies CASRTGGDQPQHF. This chain connects TRBV6-6 to TRBJ1-5, with 9 bases matching TRBD1. CDR1 MNHNY and CDR2 SVGAGI come from the germline V gene (reference sequence). There are 13 residues in the CDR3. V gave up 6 bases and J gave up 5 bases; unmatched junction bases: 2.

This clone was counted only a few times. This chain uses TRBV7-3 with TRBJ1-1; no firm D call. Deletions cut 5 bases from V and 3 bases from J, with 10 bases between. Germline V gene data show CDR1 as SGHTA and CDR2 as FQGTGA. There are 13 residues in the CDR3. The CDR3 nucleotides read TGTGCCAGCAGCCCCCTCCCGGACACTGAAGCTTTCTTT. Translating gives CASSPLPDTEAFF. The whole variable domain, filled in from reference TRBV7-3 and TRBJ1-1, reads GAGVSQTPSNKVTEKGKYVELRCDPISGHTALYWYRQSLGQGPEFLIYFQGTGAADDSGLPNDRFFAVRPEGSVSTLKIQRTERGDSAVYLCASSPLPDTEAFFGQGTRLTVV.